Presented here are 24 T cell receptor beta chains from one specimen sequenced in a study of T cell responses to AZD1222 COVID-19 vaccine. Clones were sequenced by immunoSEQ multiplex PCR, and TCRdb holds only the in-frame ones, with some missing. The sample carries over 100,000 clones, approximately 86% recorded once. Specimen: peripheral blood, collected on day 0 of MenACWY control vaccination. These receptors were collected from an adult in good health.

The rearrangement uses TRBV2 and TRBJ1-4; 8 positions match TRBD1. The V and J ends lost 6 bases and 8 bases, in that order; junction bases with no gene match: 11. This CDR3 region has 15 residues. The germline gives CDR1 SNHLY, CDR2 FYNNEI. CDR3: CASSAGGGRAEKLFF. In DNA, the CDR3 is TGTGCCAGCAGCGCAGGGGGCGGACGTGCCGAAAAACTGTTTTTT. The whole variable domain, remainder taken from reference TRBV2 and TRBJ1-4, is EPEVTQTPSHQVTQMGQEVILRCVPISNHLYFYWYRQILGQKVEFLVSFYNNEISEKSEIFDDQFSVERPDGSNFTLKIRSTKLEDSAMYFCASSAGGGRAEKLFFGSGTQLSVL.

This clone was counted a single time. The chain uses TRBV9 and TRBJ2-5; D is perhaps TRBD2 (6 bases). Trimming pared 2 bases from V and 2 bases from J, leaving 13 bases between. CDR1 and CDR2 from the germline V gene are SGDLS and YYNGEE. This CDR3 region has 15 residues. The CDR3 loop is CASSVAGTSQETQYF. CDR3 bases: TGTGCCAGCAGCGTGGCAGGGACTTCACAAGAGACCCAGTACTTC.

The gene calls are TRBV11-2 and TRBJ2-1; the match to TRBD1 covers 10 bases. The CDR3 extends over 15 amino acids. From germline, CDR1 is SGHAT and CDR2 FQNNGV. With 2 bases clipped from V and 6 bases from J, the junction kept 4 bases outside the gene matches. The CDR3 DNA reads TGTGCCAGCAGCTTACGTGGGACAGGGGTCAATGAGCAGTTCTTC. The encoded protein is CASSLRGTGVNEQFF.

V usage is TRBV30 and J usage is TRBJ1-1, with no clear D. V lost 2 bases to trimming and J lost 3 bases, with 7 bases between them. This CDR3 has 12 residues. Germline-derived CDR1 and CDR2 are GTSNPN and SVGIG (reference sequence). CDR3 loop: CAWSTADTEAFF. CDR3 DNA sequence: TGTGCCTGGAGTACGGCGGACACTGAAGCTTTCTTT.

This clone showed up just once. The chain couples TRBV9 to TRBJ1-4; D is unresolved. Trimming shortened V by 0 bases and J by 5 bases, and 8 bases separated the two germline ends. Germline lookup yields CDR1 SGDLS and CDR2 YYNGEE. The CDR3 is made up of 14 amino acids. The CDR3 here is CASSVGNSNEKLFF. In DNA, the CDR3 is TGTGCCAGCAGCGTAGGTAACTCCAATGAAAAACTGTTTTTT. The full variable domain, completed using reference TRBV9 and TRBJ1-4, is DSGVTQTPKHLITATGQRVTLRCSPRSGDLSVYWYQQSLDQGLQFLIQYYNGEERAKGNILERFSAQQFPDLHSELNLSSLELGDSALYFCASSVGNSNEKLFFGSGTQLSVL.

The CDR3: CASSYRGQTDPLNQPQHF. The CDR3 region has the DNA TGTGCCAGCAGCTATAGAGGACAGACCGATCCCCTAAATCAGCCCCAGCATTTT. This chain connects TRBV7-8 to TRBJ1-5, with a weak D call TRBD1 (6 bases). CDR1 is SGHVS, CDR2 FQNEAQ, per germline. V was clipped by 4 bases and J by 4 bases, with 23 bases between them. The CDR3 loop spans 18 amino acids.

This chain links TRBV19 with TRBJ2-3; TRBD2 aligns across 9 bases. The CDR3 consists of 16 residues. Germline V gives CDR1 LNHDA, CDR2 SQIVND (reference sequence). J lost 3 bases, V lost 4 bases, and 8 bases had no gene match. The CDR3 loop reads CASSSGGEGITDTQYF. The CDR3 DNA follows: TGTGCCAGTAGTAGCGGGGGGGAGGGTATAACAGATACGCAGTATTTT.

V gene TRBV19 combines with J gene TRBJ2-1, with a weak D call TRBD2 (6 bases). Trimming removed 6 bases at V and 10 bases at J, with 19 bases between. Germline V gene sequence: CDR1 LNHDA, CDR2 SQIVND (reference sequence). CDR3 length: 14 residues. The CDR3 is CASRGGGTPREQFF. The CDR3 DNA follows: TGTGCCAGTAGAGGTGGGGGGACCCCTCGGGAGCAGTTCTTC.

The rearrangement uses TRBV7-9 and TRBJ2-2, with 10 bases matching TRBD1. J lost 7 bases, V lost 5 bases, and 10 bases had no gene match. CDR1 and CDR2 from the germline V gene are SEHNR and FQNEAQ (reference sequence). The CDR3 runs to 16 residues. CDR3 amino acids: CASSPAKGQGFGELFF. CDR3 nucleotides: TGTGCCAGCAGCCCAGCCAAGGGACAGGGGTTCGGGGAGCTGTTTTTT.

V and J are TRBV6-5 and TRBJ1-1; no firm D call. The CDR3 is 14 residues long. Deletions cut 0 bases from V and 0 bases from J, with 5 bases between. Germline values: CDR1 MNHEY, CDR2 SVGAGI. Written as DNA, the CDR3 is TGTGCCAGCAGTTACTCGAGCATGAACACTGAAGCTTTCTTT. Protein sequence: CASSYSSMNTEAFF.

The chain combines TRBV29-1 with TRBJ2-5; the D gene is possibly TRBD1 (5 bases). Germline V gives CDR1 SQVTM, CDR2 ANQGSEA. This CDR3 has 15 residues. V gave up 3 bases and J gave up 1 base, with 15 bases separating them. Here the CDR3 DNA reads TGCAGCGTTGATAAAGCCAGTGGGGCCCAAGAGACCCAGTACTTC. Amino acid sequence: CSVDKASGAQETQYF.

V usage is TRBV6-5 and J usage is TRBJ1-5; a weak D match, TRBD1 (6 bases). CDR1 is MNHEY, CDR2 SVGAGI, per germline. The V end was cut by 5 bases, the J end by 3 bases, with 11 bases between. The CDR3 is made up of 14 amino acids. The CDR3 DNA follows: TGTGCCAGCAGTACCGGGGGCCCCAATCAGCCCCAGCATTTT. This translates into CASSTGGPNQPQHF.

This chain connects TRBV29-1 to TRBJ2-7; 12 bases match TRBD1. The germline gives CDR1 SQVTM, CDR2 ANQGSEA. CDR3 size: 16 residues. The J segment lost 2 bases and the V segment lost 4 bases, leaving 9 bases of the junction unmatched. CDR3 DNA: TGCAGCGTTGGATACCGGGACAGGGGGCCCCCCTACGAGCAGTACTTC. It specifies CSVGYRDRGPPYEQYF.

The chain uses TRBV3-1 (or the pseudogene TRBV3-2) and TRBJ2-1; 9 positions agree with TRBD2. CDR1 LGHDT and CDR2 YNNKEL come from the germline V gene (reference sequence). The CDR3 consists of 16 residues. The V and J ends lost 3 bases and 4 bases, in that order; junction bases with no gene match: 7. The CDR3 sequence is CASSHPPSGAYNEQFF. The CDR3 nucleotides are TGTGCCAGCAGCCACCCCCCTAGCGGGGCTTACAATGAGCAGTTCTTC.

This clone was seen a few times. The chain recombines TRBV7-2 with TRBJ1-4; D is unclear. Between the trimmed V and J ends, which lost 5 bases and 5 bases, there was a span of 9 bases. The CDR3 covers 13 residues. Germline loops: CDR1 SGHTA, CDR2 FQGNSA. The CDR3 sequence is CASSGYGNEKLFF. Here the CDR3 DNA reads TGTGCCAGCAGCGGGTATGGGAATGAAAAACTGTTTTTT.

This chain links TRBV9 with TRBJ1-6, with D possibly being TRBD1 (5 bases). The CDR3 extends over 14 amino acids. V dropped 0 bases and J dropped 10 bases, with 11 bases sitting between them. The germline CDR1 and CDR2 sequences are SGDLS and YYNGEE. CDR3 coding DNA: TGTGCCAGCAGCGTAGGACAGCCTGGGTCACCCCTCCACTTT. It encodes CASSVGQPGSPLHF.

The V call is TRBV6-6, the J call TRBJ2-7; TRBD1 is a possible D gene (6 bases). Trimming removed 4 bases from V and 7 bases from J, with 8 bases in between. The CDR3 runs 11 residues. The germline V gene encodes CDR1 MNHNY and CDR2 SVGAGI (reference sequence). CDR3 loop: CASSSTGEQYF. CDR3 bases: TGTGCCAGCAGTTCGACAGGAGAGCAGTACTTC.

This chain uses TRBV5-1 with TRBJ2-3, with 10 bases matching TRBD2. The CDR3 length is 15 residues. Per the germline V gene, CDR1 is SGHRS and CDR2 is YFSETQ. Trimming removed 1 base from V and 4 bases from J; junction bases left unmatched: 3. CDR3 sequence: CASSLRLAGADTQYF. In nucleotides, the CDR3 is TGCGCCAGCAGCTTGAGGCTAGCGGGAGCAGATACGCAGTATTTT.

The chain is built from TRBV24-1 and TRBJ2-2, with D possibly TRBD2 on 6 matching bases. Germline V gene sequence: CDR1 KGHDR, CDR2 SFDVKD. The CDR3 is 14 residues long. The germline V and J ends were trimmed by 1 base and 5 bases, with 7 bases remaining between them. The CDR3 sequence: CATSDFRGTGELFF. The CDR3 DNA reads TGTGCCACCAGTGATTTCCGGGGGACCGGGGAGCTGTTTTTT.

This clone was seen a single time. V is TRBV5-4 and J is TRBJ2-1, with 8 bases lining up with TRBD1. Germline assignment: CDR1 SGHNT and CDR2 YYREEE (reference sequence). The ends lost 3 bases at V and 3 bases at J; junction bases unmatched: 5. The CDR3 is made up of 15 amino acids. In nucleotides, the CDR3 is TGTGCCAGCAGCTGGGGACAGGCCCTCTACAATGAGCAGTTCTTC. Amino acid sequence: CASSWGQALYNEQFF.

This clone has a handful of counts. The V call is TRBV4-1, the J call TRBJ1-4, with 7 nucleotides matching TRBD1. CDR1 and CDR2 from the germline V gene are MGHRA and YSYEKL. V lost 0 bases and J lost 3; bases outside the gene matches: 4. There are 16 residues in the CDR3. The CDR3, as DNA: TGCGCCAGCAGCCAAGATGGGACAGCGGCTAATGAAAAACTGTTTTTT. This sequence encodes CASSQDGTAANEKLFF.

The gene calls are TRBV4-2 and TRBJ1-4; D perhaps matches TRBD1 (6 bases). Trimming pared 3 bases from V and 8 bases from J, leaving 13 bases between. Germline CDR1 and CDR2: LGHNA and YNFKEQ. The CDR3 totals 14 residues. Written as DNA, the CDR3 is TGTGCCAGCAGCCAGAGGGGACACGAAGAAAAACTGTTTTTT. Translation: CASSQRGHEEKLFF.

Comments on this clone: At one end the junction does not follow the germline gene, possibly because of a read error. This chain connects TRBV28 to TRBJ2-7; 7 positions agree with TRBD1. This CDR3 is built from 14 residues. Germline CDR1 MDHEN, CDR2 SYDVKM. The DNA for the CDR3 is TGTGCCAGCAGTCCCGCGGCAGGGGGTCATTGGCCATCCTTC. It encodes CASSPAAGGHWPSF.

CDR3 protein: CASSLDVGGMAKNIQYF. CDR3 in DNA: TGTGCCAGCAGCTTAGACGTCGGGGGGATGGCCAAAAACATTCAGTACTTC. The rearrangement links TRBV5-6 to TRBJ2-4, with 7 bases matching TRBD2. V was pared by 2 bases and J by 1 base, with 9 bases of the junction left unmatched. Germline V gene data show CDR1 as SGHDT and CDR2 as YYEEEE. The CDR3 is 17 amino acids.